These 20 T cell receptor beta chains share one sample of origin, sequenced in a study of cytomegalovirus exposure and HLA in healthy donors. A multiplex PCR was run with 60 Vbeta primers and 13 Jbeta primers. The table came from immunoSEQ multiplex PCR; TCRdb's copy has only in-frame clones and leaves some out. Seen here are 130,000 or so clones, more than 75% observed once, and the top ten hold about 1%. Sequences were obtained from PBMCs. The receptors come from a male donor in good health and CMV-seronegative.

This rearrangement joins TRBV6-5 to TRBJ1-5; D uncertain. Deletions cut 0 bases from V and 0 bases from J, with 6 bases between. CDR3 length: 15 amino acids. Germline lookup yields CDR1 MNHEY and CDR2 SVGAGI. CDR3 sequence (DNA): TGTGCCAGCAGTTACTCTCTTTATAGCAATCAGCCCCAGCATTTT. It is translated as CASSYSLYSNQPQHF.

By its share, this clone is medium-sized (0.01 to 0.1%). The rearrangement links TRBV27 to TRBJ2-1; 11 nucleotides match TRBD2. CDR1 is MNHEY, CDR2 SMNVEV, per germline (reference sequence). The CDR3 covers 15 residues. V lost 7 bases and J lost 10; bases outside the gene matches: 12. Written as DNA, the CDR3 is TGTGCCAGCACTCTTAGCGGGGGGGCCGGGGGGGAGCAGTTCTTC. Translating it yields CASTLSGGAGGEQFF.

CDR3 in amino acids: CASSLGGLSSYNEQFF. Written as DNA, the CDR3 is TGTGCCAGCAGCTTGGGGGGCTTGAGCTCCTACAATGAGCAGTTCTTC. The chain recombines TRBV5-4 with TRBJ2-1; possible D gene TRBD1, 5 bases. There are 16 residues in the CDR3. The germline V gene encodes CDR1 SGHNT and CDR2 YYREEE (reference sequence). Trimming pared 0 bases from V and 0 bases from J, leaving 10 bases between.

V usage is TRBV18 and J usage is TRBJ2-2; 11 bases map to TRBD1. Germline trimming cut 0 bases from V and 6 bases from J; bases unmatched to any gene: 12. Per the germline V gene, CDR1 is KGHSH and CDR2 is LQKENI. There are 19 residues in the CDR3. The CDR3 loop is CASSPPGTGQGALPGELFF. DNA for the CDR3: TGTGCCAGCTCACCACCGGGGACCGGACAGGGGGCTCTCCCCGGGGAGCTGTTTTTT.

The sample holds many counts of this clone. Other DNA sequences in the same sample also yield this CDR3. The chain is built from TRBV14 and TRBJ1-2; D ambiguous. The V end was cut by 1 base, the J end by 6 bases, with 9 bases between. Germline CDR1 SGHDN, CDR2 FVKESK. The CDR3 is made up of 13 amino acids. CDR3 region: CASSQAGVHGYTF. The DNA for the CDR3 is TGTGCCAGCAGCCAAGCCGGAGTTCATGGCTACACCTTC. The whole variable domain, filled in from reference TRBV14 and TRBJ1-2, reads EAGVTQFPSHSVIEKGQTVTLRCDPISGHDNLYWYRRVMGKEIKFLLHFVKESKQDESGMPNNRFLAERTGGTYSTLKVQPAELEDSGVYFCASSQAGVHGYTFGSGTRLTVV.

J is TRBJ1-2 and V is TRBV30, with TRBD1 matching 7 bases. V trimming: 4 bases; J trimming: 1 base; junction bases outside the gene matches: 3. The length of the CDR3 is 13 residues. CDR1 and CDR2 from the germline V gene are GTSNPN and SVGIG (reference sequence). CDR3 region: CAWNRGLNYGYTF. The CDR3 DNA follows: TGTGCCTGGAACAGGGGACTTAACTATGGCTACACCTTC.

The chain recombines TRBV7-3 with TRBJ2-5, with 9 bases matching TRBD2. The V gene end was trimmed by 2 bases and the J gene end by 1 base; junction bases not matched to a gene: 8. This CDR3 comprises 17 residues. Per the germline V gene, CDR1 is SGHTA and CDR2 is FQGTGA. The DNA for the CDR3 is TGTGCCAGCAGCTTAGGAGGGCGGGGGGGGGCCCAAGAGACCCAGTACTTC. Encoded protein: CASSLGGRGGAQETQYF.

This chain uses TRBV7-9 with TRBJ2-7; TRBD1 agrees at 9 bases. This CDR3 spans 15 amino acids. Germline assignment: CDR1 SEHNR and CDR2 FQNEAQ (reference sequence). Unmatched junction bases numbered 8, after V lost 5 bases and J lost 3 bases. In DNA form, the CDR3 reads TGTGCCAGCAGCCTCGGACAGGGGCCTCTCTACGAGCAGTACTTC. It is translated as CASSLGQGPLYEQYF.

The chain's CDR3 is CASSVGLGGGVQETQYF. The CDR3 nucleotides are TGTGCCAGCAGCGTAGGGTTAGGAGGGGGGGTCCAAGAGACCCAGTACTTC. The J gene is TRBJ2-5, the V gene TRBV9; perhaps TRBD2 as D (7 bases). Germline V gene data show CDR1 as SGDLS and CDR2 as YYNGEE. The V end was cut by 0 bases, the J end by 1 base, with 16 bases between. The CDR3 length is 17 residues.

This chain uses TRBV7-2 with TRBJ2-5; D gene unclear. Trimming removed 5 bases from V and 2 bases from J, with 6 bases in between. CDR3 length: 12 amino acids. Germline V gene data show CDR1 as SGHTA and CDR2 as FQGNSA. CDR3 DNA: TGTGCCAGCAGCACCCTACAAGAGACCCAGTACTTC. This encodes CASSTLQETQYF. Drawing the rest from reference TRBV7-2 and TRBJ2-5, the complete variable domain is GAGVSQSPSNKVTEKGKDVELRCDPISGHTALYWYRQSLGQGLEFLIYFQGNSAPDKSGLPSDRFSAERTGGSVSTLTIQRTQQEDSAVYLCASSTLQETQYFGPGTRLLVL.

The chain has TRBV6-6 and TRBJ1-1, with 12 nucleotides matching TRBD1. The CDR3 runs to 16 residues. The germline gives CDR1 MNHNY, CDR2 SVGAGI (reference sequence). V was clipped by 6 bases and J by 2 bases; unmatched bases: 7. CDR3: CASRHGTGGFNTEAFF. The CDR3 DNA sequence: TGTGCCAGCAGACACGGGACAGGGGGCTTTAACACTGAAGCTTTCTTT.

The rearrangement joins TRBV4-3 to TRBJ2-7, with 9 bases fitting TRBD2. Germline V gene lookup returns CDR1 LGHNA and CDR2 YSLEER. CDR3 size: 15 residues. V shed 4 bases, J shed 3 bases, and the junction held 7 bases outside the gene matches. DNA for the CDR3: TGCGCCAGCAGCCTGTATAGCGGGGGCCTCTACGAGCAGTACTTC. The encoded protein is CASSLYSGGLYEQYF.

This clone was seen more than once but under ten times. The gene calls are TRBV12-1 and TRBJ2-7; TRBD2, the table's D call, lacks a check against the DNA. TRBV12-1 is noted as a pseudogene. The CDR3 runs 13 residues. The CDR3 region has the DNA TGTGCCAGCAGCTTAGTACCGGTCTACGAGCAGTACTTC. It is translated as CASSLVPVYEQYF.

CDR3 sequence reads: CASSYSNRPLHF. The CDR3 DNA reads TGTGCCAGCAGTTACTCGAACAGGCCCCTCCACTTT. This chain links TRBV6-5 with TRBJ1-6, with D maybe TRBD1 (5 bases). CDR1 is MNHEY, CDR2 SVGAGI, per germline. The ends were cut back, 0 bases at V and 13 bases at J, with 7 bases in the middle. The CDR3 extends over 12 amino acids.

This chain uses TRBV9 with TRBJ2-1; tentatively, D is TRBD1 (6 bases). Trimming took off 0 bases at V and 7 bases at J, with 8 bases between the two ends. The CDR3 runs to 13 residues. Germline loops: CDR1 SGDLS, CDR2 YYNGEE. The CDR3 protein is CASSVERGNEQFF. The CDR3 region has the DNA TGTGCCAGCAGCGTAGAGAGGGGGAATGAGCAGTTCTTC.

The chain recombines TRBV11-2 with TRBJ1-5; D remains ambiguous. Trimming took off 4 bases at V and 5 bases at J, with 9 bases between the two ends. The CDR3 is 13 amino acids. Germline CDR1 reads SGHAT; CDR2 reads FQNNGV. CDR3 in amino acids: CASSSNYDQPQHF. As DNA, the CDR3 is TGTGCCAGCAGCTCGAACTACGATCAGCCCCAGCATTTT. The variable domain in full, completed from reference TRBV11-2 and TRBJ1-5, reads EAGVAQSPRYKIIEKRQSVAFWCNPISGHATLYWYQQILGQGPKLLIQFQNNGVVDDSQLPKDRFSAERLKGVDSTLKIQPAKLEDSAVYLCASSSNYDQPQHFGDGTRLSIL.

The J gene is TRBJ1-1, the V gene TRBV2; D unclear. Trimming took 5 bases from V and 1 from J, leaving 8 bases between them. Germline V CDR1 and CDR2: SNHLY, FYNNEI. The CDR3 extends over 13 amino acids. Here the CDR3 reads CASSPGRNTEAFF. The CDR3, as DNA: TGTGCCAGCAGTCCCGGGAGGAACACTGAAGCTTTCTTT.

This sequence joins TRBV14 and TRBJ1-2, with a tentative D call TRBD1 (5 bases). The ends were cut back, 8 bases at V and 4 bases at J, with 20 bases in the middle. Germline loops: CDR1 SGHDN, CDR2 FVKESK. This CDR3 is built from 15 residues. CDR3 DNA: TGTGCCAGCCACCGCCCCGGGGGAGGTGGCTATGGCTACACCTTC. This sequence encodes CASHRPGGGGYGYTF.

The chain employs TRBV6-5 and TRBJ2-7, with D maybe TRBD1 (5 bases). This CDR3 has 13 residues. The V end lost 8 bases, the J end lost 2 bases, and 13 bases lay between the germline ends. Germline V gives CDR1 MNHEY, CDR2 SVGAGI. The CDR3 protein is CASGQTETYEQYF. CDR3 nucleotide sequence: TGTGCCAGCGGCCAGACAGAGACCTACGAGCAGTACTTC.

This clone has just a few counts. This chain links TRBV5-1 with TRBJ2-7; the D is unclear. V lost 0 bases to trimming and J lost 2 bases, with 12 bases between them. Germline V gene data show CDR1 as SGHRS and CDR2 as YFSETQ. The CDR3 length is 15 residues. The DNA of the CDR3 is TGCGCCAGCAGCTTGGCATGGCAGAATACCTACGAGCAGTACTTC. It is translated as CASSLAWQNTYEQYF.